A single TCR beta chain is shown here with its context. Its antigen remains unknown. Produced via immunoSEQ multiplex PCR; TCRdb's table is partial and in-frame only. The sample holds more than 150,000 clones, 75% to 90% seen once. Germline CDR1 and CDR2: SGHTS and YDEGEE. The germline V and J ends were trimmed by 6 bases and 2 bases, with 11 bases remaining between them. The CDR3 sequence is 13 residues long. The sample belongs to a study of T cell responses to AZD1222 COVID-19 vaccine. Background on the study: Pooled together were second doses at about 4 or about 12 weeks.

The study, taken as a whole, reports: It should be noted that donors were predominantly white British and more often female, and clonal diversity was possibly underestimated. Distributed over spike, vaccine-associated CD4 TCRs predominated at 160-218 and 743-854.

This receptor was obtained from an adult in good health. This sequence joins TRBV5-8 and TRBJ1-2, with D hard to call. Sequencing was performed on peripheral blood, taken on day 0 of AZD1222 vaccination. CDR3 loop: CASTLRRNYGYTF. The CDR3 coding sequence is TGTGCCAGCACCCTGCGGAGGAACTATGGCTACACCTTC.